A selection of T cell receptor beta chains follows, all from one sample in a study of T cells in Graves' hyperthyroidism and ophthalmopathy. TCRdb reprocessed the multiplex PCR reads via MiXCR and lists one record per CDR3 protein. The table includes approximately 330,000 distinct CDR3 sequences, roughly 18% detected once. The sequenced sample consisted of blood. These receptors all come from a woman aged 50 to 60 with Graves' hyperthyroidism. Each CDR3 is given with its conserved first and last residue. The D gene is left open where the match is weak. Expanded clones get a size class; other rows say once, few or many, or leave the size out.

v_call	j_call	clone_size	d_call	cdr3_nt	cdr3_aa
TRBV11-2	TRBJ2-5	NA	NA	TGTGCCAGCAGCTCGGGGCACGAAAATTACTTC	CASSSGHENYF
TRBV5-6	TRBJ2-4	few	NA	TGTGCCAGCAGCTTGGTTGGAGGGCAGGTACAAAACATTCAGTACTTC	CASSLVGGQVQNIQYF
TRBV7-2	TRBJ1-1	NA	NA	TGTGCCAGCAGCTCTTTGGGACAACGCTCCGGTGAAGCTTTCTTT	CASSSLGQRSGEAFF
TRBV6-1	TRBJ1-3	NA	NA	TGTGCCAGCAGCCTGGGGGTTGGAAACACCATATATTTT	CASSLGVGNTIYF
TRBV2	TRBJ1-4	many	NA	TGTGCCAGCAGTGACTGGGGAGCAACTAATGAAAAACTGTTTTTT	CASSDWGATNEKLFF
TRBV7-8	TRBJ2-1	few	TRBD2	TGTGCCAGCAGCTTAGTCCCGGGGGGGTACAATGAGCAGTTCTTC	CASSLVPGGYNEQFF
TRBV7-2	TRBJ1-4	few	NA	TGTGCCAGCAGCTCATGGGACCCCCGGGAAAAACTGTTTTTT	CASSSWDPREKLFF
TRBV19	TRBJ2-1	NA	NA	TGTGCCAGTAGCCGATGGGGCAGTGAGCAGTTCTTC	CASSRWGSEQFF
TRBV27	TRBJ2-1	few	TRBD2	TGTGCCAGCAGTGCCCTAACCCCTAGCGGTTACAATGAGCAGTTCTTC	CASSALTPSGYNEQFF
TRBV12-3/TRBV12-4	TRBJ2-2	few	NA	TGTGCCAGCAGTTTTAATAGTCCCCCAACCGGGGAGCTGTTTTTT	CASSFNSPPTGELFF
TRBV28	TRBJ2-3	NA	NA	TGTGCCAGCATTCCAAGACCCGGAGATACGCAGTATTTT	CASIPRPGDTQYF
TRBV5-1	TRBJ2-2	NA	NA	TGCGCCAGCAGCCCCCTCGCGGGAACCGGGGAGCTGTTTTTT	CASSPLAGTGELFF
TRBV4-1	TRBJ2-7	few	NA	TGCGCCAGCAGCCTAGCCATGACCCTTGGGGAGCAGTACTTC	CASSLAMTLGEQYF
TRBV20-1	TRBJ1-5	NA	NA	TGCAGTGCTAGGCAGCCGGATAGCAATCAGCCCCAGCATTTT	CSARQPDSNQPQHF
TRBV28	TRBJ2-5	few	NA	TGTGCCAGCTCTACCAGCAGGGCCCAAGAGACCCAGTACTTC	CASSTSRAQETQYF
TRBV27	TRBJ1-2	many	TRBD1	TGTGCCAGCAGAAGGGGACAGGTCCTACAAGCTAACTATGGCTACACCTTC	CASRRGQVLQANYGYTF
TRBV28	TRBJ1-5	many	NA	TGTGCCAGCAGCAAGGGGGGCCTTCGTGGTCAGCCCCAGCATTTT	CASSKGGLRGQPQHF
TRBV20-1	TRBJ2-2	few	NA	TGCAGTGCGGGAGGAGGGAGTGGCACCGGGGAGCTGTTTTTT	CSAGGGSGTGELFF
TRBV6-2/TRBV6-3	TRBJ2-1	NA	NA	TGTGCCAGCAGGGGGAGGAATGAGCAGTTCTTC	CASRGRNEQFF
TRBV28	TRBJ2-7	once	NA	TGTGCCAGCAGTTTACAGGGGTACGAGCAGCACTTC	CASSLQGYEQHF
TRBV11-3	TRBJ1-1	many	TRBD1	TGTGCCAGCAGCCCAGGGGGCCGGATAACTGAAGCTTTCTTT	CASSPGGRITEAFF
TRBV7-6	TRBJ2-3	few	NA	TGTGCCAGCAGTTTCGGAGGGGCGCAGTATTTT	CASSFGGAQYF